What follows is one TCR beta chain and its context. Its specificity is unknown. V trimming: 8 bases; J trimming: 7 bases; junction bases outside the gene matches: 7. Germline CDR1 MNHEY, CDR2 SVGAGI. The CDR3 length is 13 residues. The treatment is: oral pan-JAK inhibitor, 5-10 mg twice daily. These data originate in a study of CD8+ T cells in alopecia areata. Study-wide results and limits: Persistence of many expanded lesional clones was seen in scalp and blood during tofacitinib.

Sequencing used cDNA as its template, made by extracting RNA and reverse transcribing it. The table came from immunoSEQ multiplex PCR; TCRdb's copy has only in-frame clones and leaves some out. The sample contains 150,000 to 250,000 clones, 45% to 75% of which appear only once. This chain connects TRBV6-5 to TRBJ2-2, with 7 bases identical to TRBD1. The sequence was collected from a human donor with alopecia areata. The specimen comprised CD4+ T cells sorted from blood, sampled at week 4, from a patient treated with tofacitinib. The CDR3 nucleotides are TGTGCCAGCGTAGGGACAGCGTACGGGGAGCTGTTTTTT. Its translation: CASVGTAYGELFF.